The clone carrying this T cell receptor (beta chain) was detected many times. This entry comes from a study of T cells in Graves' hyperthyroidism and ophthalmopathy. J was trimmed by 3 bases and V by 5 bases; bases with no gene match: 5. This CDR3 region has 14 residues. CDR1 SGHVS and CDR2 FQNEAQ come from the germline V gene. With duration under 3 months, ophthalmopathy was active: Clinical Activity Score at least 3, NOSPECS at least 4. About 10 ml fresh peripheral blood yielded the PBMCs. Authors of the study amplified TCR beta CDR3 regions from RNA transcripts. HTBI primers were used for first-round RT-PCR of the TCR CDR3. TCRdb reanalysed the multiplex PCR reads using MiXCR and keeps one entry per CDR3 protein. The sample lists some 320,000 distinct CDR3 sequences; approximately 15% were seen once.

The chain carries TRBV7-8 and TRBJ2-7, with 9 bases matching TRBD1. What was sequenced was blood. This TCR derives from a woman aged 40 to 55 with Graves' ophthalmopathy. The CDR3 DNA reads TGTGCCAGCAGCCTCCGGGACAGGGTCTACGAGCAGTACTTC. It is translated as CASSLRDRVYEQYF.